Below, 8 T cell receptor beta chains from the same sample are listed, as sequenced in a study of shared clonotypes between healthy human individuals. Sequenced by immunoSEQ multiplex PCR; TCRdb stores in-frame clones only, minus some. The table records 2,500,000 or so clones, about nine tenths of them present only once. Source material: naive CD4+ T cells from PBMCs. The subset here: CD45RA+ positively selected. These receptor sequences come from a young man in good health. Some clones in this sample may be carry-over from other donors' samples.

V usage is TRBV28 and J usage is TRBJ1-1; D may be TRBD1 (6 bases). From germline, CDR1 is MDHEN and CDR2 SYDVKM. V lost 5 bases and J 8 bases, leaving 21 bases between the germline ends. This CDR3 region has 15 residues. For the CDR3, the DNA is TGTGCCAGCAGTCCCCAGGGTGCAGGGGATTCGGAAGCTTTCTTT. Translation: CASSPQGAGDSEAFF.

The rearrangement joins TRBV5-4 to TRBJ1-4, with D uncertain. V shed 3 bases and J shed 3 bases, with 9 bases lying between them. Germline V gene data show CDR1 as SGHNT and CDR2 as YYREEE (reference sequence). This CDR3 is 14 amino acids long. The CDR3 loop is CASSSGAPNEKLFF. For the CDR3, the DNA is TGTGCCAGCAGCTCAGGAGCCCCTAATGAAAAACTGTTTTTT.

The chain joins TRBV6-1 to TRBJ1-1; 7 bases fit TRBD1. V lost 4 bases to trimming and J lost 10 bases; unmatched junction nucleotides: 3. The CDR3 consists of 11 residues. Germline lookup yields CDR1 MNHNS and CDR2 SASEGT. CDR3 in amino acids: CASSGGTAAFF. The CDR3 DNA reads as TGTGCCAGCAGTGGTGGGACAGCAGCTTTCTTT.

The rearrangement joins TRBV28 to TRBJ2-5; TRBD1 agrees at 8 bases. The assigned J gene may be wrong: the sequence end matches TRBJ2-7 better. Per the germline V gene, CDR1 is MDHEN and CDR2 is SYDVKM. The CDR3 has 15 amino acids. The CDR3 loop reads CASSGQDRGSHEQYF. CDR3 sequence (DNA): TGTGCCAGCAGCGGCCAAGACAGGGGATCTCACGAGCAGTACTTC.

This rearrangement joins TRBV28 to TRBJ1-2, with TRBD1 matching 11 bases. Germline V gene lookup returns CDR1 MDHEN and CDR2 SYDVKM. V dropped 4 bases and J dropped 5; count of bases not matched to a gene: 12. The CDR3 contains 17 residues. Here the CDR3 DNA reads TGTGCCAGCAGTTCAGGGGGACAGGGGGTTGGATTTTATGGCTACACCTTC. Amino acid sequence: CASSSGGQGVGFYGYTF.

V and J are TRBV11-2 and TRBJ2-7; D is ambiguous. The CDR3 loop spans 14 amino acids. Germline CDR1 reads SGHAT; CDR2 reads FQNNGV. Trimming pared 5 bases from V and 0 bases from J, leaving 11 bases between. The CDR3 spells CASSLTAPSYEQYF. DNA for the CDR3: TGTGCCAGCAGCCTAACGGCCCCCTCCTACGAGCAGTACTTC.

V and J are TRBV27 and TRBJ1-2; TRBD1 matches at 9 bases. The CDR3 loop spans 14 amino acids. The germline CDR1 and CDR2 sequences are MNHEY and SMNVEV (reference sequence). V lost 6 bases and J lost 7; bases outside the gene matches: 9. The CDR3 spells CASSRLQGAGGYTF. The CDR3 DNA is TGTGCCAGCAGCAGATTACAGGGGGCCGGTGGCTACACCTTC.

The chain combines TRBV4-2 with TRBJ2-5, with D possibly matching TRBD1 (6 bases). Germline V gene data show CDR1 as LGHNA and CDR2 as YNFKEQ. This CDR3 contains 13 residues. The V gene lost 0 bases and the J gene lost 9 bases, with 11 bases spanning the gap. CDR3: CASSQEPEGAQYF. The CDR3 DNA is TGTGCCAGCAGCCAAGAACCCGAGGGGGCCCAGTACTTC.